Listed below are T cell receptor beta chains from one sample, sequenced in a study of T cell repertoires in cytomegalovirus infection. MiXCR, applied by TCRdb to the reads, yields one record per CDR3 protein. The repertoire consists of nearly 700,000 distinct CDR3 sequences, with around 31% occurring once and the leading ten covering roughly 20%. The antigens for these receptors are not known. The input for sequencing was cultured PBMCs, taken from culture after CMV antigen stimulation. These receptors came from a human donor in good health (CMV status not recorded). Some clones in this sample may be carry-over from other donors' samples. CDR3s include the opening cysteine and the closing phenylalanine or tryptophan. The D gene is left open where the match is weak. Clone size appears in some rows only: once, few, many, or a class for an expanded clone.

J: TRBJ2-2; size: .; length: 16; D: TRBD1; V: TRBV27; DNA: TGTGCCACCCTCCCCGGCGACAGGGGTATTTCGGGGGAGCTGTTTTTT; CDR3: CATLPGDRGISGELFF
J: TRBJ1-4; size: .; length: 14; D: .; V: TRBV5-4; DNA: TGTGTCTGCTCCAGCGCAGCAACTAATGAAAAACTGTTTTTT; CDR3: CVCSSAATNEKLFF
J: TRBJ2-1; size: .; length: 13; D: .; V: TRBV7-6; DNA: TGTGCCAGCAGCCGGTTGATGGGGAATGAGCAGTTCTTC; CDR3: CASSRLMGNEQFF
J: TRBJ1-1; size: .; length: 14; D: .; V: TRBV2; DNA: TGTGCCAGCCTCCCCGGACCAGGGAACACTGAAGCTTTCTTT; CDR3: CASLPGPGNTEAFF
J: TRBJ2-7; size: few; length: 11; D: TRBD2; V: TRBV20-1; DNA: TGCAGTGGAGCGGGAGGGGACGAGCAGTACTTC; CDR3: CSGAGGDEQYF
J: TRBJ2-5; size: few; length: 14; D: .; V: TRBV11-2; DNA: TGTGCCAGCAGCTTCCGTGGACTCCCGCGGACCCAGTACTTC; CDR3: CASSFRGLPRTQYF
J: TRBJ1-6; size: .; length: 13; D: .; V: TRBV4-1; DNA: TGCGCCAGCAGCCGCTCTCTTGGCTCACCCCTCCACTTT; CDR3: CASSRSLGSPLHF
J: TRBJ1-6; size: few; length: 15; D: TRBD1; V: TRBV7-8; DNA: TGTGCCAGCAGCGAACCGGGACAGTTAAATTCACCCCTCCACTTT; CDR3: CASSEPGQLNSPLHF
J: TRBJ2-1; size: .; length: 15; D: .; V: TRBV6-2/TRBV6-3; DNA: TGTGCCAGCAGTTACCGGAGGGCAGGCCGGGATGAGCAGTTCTTC; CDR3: CASSYRRAGRDEQFF
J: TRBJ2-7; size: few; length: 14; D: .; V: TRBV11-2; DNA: TGTGCCAGCAGCGTTCAGGGGGGCCCCTACGAGCAGTACTTC; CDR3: CASSVQGGPYEQYF
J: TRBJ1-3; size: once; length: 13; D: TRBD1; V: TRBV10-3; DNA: TGTGCCATCAGAGGGGGCGGTGGAAACACCATATATTTT; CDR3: CAIRGGGGNTIYF
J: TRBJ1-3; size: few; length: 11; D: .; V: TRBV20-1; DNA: TGCAGTGCGCGGGGGGACAACACCATATATTTT; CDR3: CSARGDNTIYF
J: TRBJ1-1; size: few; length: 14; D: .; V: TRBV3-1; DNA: TGTGCCAGCAGCCAGCGGGGTCCCCACACTGAAGCTTTCTTT; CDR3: CASSQRGPHTEAFF
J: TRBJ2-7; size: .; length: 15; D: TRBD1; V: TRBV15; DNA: TGTGCCACCAGCCGTGAGACAGGGTTATTTTCCGAGCAGTACTTC; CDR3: CATSRETGLFSEQYF
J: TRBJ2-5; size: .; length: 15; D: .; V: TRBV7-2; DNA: TGTGCCAGCAGCTTAGTGTGGACTGGGGGTGAGACCCAGTACTTC; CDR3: CASSLVWTGGETQYF
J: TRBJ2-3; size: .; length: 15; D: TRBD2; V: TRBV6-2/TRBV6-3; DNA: TGTGCCAGCAGCCTCGGACTAGTTTCTGCAGATACGCAGTATTTT; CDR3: CASSLGLVSADTQYF
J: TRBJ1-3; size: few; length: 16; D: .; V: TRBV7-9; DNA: TGTGCCAGCAGCTTGCAGGAGACCTTTTCTGGAAACACCATATATTTT; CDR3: CASSLQETFSGNTIYF
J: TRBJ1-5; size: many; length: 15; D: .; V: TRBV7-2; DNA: TGTGCCAGCAGCTTAGCGTTGGGGCGCAATCAGCCCCAGCATTTT; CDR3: CASSLALGRNQPQHF
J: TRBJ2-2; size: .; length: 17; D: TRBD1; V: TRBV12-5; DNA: TGTGCTAGTGGTTTGGTAAGGGGGACAGGAAACACCGGGGAGCTGTTTTTT; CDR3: CASGLVRGTGNTGELFF
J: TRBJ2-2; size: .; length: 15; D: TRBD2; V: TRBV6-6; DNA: TGTGCCAGCAATCTTGGGGGGGGGTACACCGGGGAGCTGTTTTTT; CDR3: CASNLGGGYTGELFF
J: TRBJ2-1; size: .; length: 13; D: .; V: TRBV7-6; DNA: TGTGCCAGCAGCTCCCGGTCCCCCAATGAGCAGTTCTTC; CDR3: CASSSRSPNEQFF
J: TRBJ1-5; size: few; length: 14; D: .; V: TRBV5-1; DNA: TGCGCCAGCAGCCACCGGACCCCATATCAGCCCCAGCATTTT; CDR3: CASSHRTPYQPQHF
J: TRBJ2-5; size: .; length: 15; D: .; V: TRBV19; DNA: TGTGCCAGTAGCCCCCCGAGGAGGGAGAAAGAGACCCAGTACTTC; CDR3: CASSPPRREKETQYF
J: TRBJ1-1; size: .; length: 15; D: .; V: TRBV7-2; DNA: TGTGCCAGCAGCTTAGCGTGGGGGCGTAACACTGAAGCTTTCTTT; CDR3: CASSLAWGRNTEAFF
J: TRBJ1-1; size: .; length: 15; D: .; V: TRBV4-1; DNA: TGCGCCAGCAGCCTCCACGACAGTCGGGTCACTGAAGCTTTCTTT; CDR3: CASSLHDSRVTEAFF
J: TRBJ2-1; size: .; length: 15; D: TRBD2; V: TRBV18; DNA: TGTGCCAGCTCACCACCTTGGACTAGTAACGGTGAGCAGTTCTTC; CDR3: CASSPPWTSNGEQFF
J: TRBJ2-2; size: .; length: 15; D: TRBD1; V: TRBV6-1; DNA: TGTGCCAGCAGTCCCCACAGGGGGACGACCGGGGAGCTGTTTTTT; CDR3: CASSPHRGTTGELFF
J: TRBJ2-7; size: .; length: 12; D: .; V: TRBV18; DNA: TGTGCCAGCTCACCAGGAGCAGCGGACCAGTACTTC; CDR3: CASSPGAADQYF
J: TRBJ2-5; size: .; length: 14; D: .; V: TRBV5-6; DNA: TGTGCCAGCAGCTCTCTTAGATCCCAAGAGACCCAGTACTTC; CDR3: CASSSLRSQETQYF
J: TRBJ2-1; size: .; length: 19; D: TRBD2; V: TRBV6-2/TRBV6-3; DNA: TGTGCCAGCAGTCCCTTCCTAGCGGGAGTTGGCGGGGGGTGGGATGAGCAGTTCTTC; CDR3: CASSPFLAGVGGGWDEQFF
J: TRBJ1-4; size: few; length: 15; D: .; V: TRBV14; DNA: TGTGCCAGCAGCCAAGAACGGGGAATTACGGAAAAACTGTTTTTT; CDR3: CASSQERGITEKLFF
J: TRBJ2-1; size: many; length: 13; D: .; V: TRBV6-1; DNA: TGTGCCAGCAACGACCAAATACCAGATGAGCAGTTCTTC; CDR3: CASNDQIPDEQFF
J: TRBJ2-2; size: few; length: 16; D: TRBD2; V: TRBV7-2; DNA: TGTGCCAGCAGCTTAGGACTAGCGGGGGGGACCGGGGAGCTGTTTTTT; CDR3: CASSLGLAGGTGELFF
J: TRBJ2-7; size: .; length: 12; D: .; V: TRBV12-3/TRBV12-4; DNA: TGTGCCAGCAGTTACAGGTCTTGGGAGCAGTACTTC; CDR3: CASSYRSWEQYF
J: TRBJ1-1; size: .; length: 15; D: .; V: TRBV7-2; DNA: TGTGCCAGCAGCCCAAGGCCGTCCATGGAGCCTGAAGCTTTCTTT; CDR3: CASSPRPSMEPEAFF
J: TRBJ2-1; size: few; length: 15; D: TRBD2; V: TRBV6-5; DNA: TGTGCCAGCAGTTACGGGGCGGGAGCGAGCAATGAGCAGTTCTTC; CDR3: CASSYGAGASNEQFF
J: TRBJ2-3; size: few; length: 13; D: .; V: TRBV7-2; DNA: TGTGCCAGCAGCCCGAACGGCCCAAATACGCAGTATTTT; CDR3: CASSPNGPNTQYF
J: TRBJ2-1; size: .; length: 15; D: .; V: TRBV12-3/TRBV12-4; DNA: TGTGCCAGCAGTCCGACTAGACGGCTTCCCGGTGAGCAGTTCTTC; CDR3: CASSPTRRLPGEQFF
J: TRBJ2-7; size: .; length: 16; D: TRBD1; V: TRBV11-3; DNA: TGTGCCAGCAGCCTCCTCGGGCAGGGGGCATCCTACGAGCAGTACTTC; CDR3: CASSLLGQGASYEQYF
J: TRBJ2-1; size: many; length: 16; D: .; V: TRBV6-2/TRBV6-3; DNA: TGTGCCAGCAGGCGCAGGGGAGTAGGGGCTTGGAATGAGCAGTTCTTC; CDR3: CASRRRGVGAWNEQFF
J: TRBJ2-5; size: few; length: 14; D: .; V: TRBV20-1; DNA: TGCAGTGCTAGGGACGACAGGACTGCAGCGACCCAGTACTTC; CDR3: CSARDDRTAATQYF
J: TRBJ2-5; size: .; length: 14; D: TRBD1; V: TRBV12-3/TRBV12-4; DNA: TGTGCCAGCAGTTTACGGGACAGGGGAGAGACCCAGTACTTC; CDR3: CASSLRDRGETQYF
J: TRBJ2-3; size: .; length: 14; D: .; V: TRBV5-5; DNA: TGTGCCAGCAGCTGGACTGGCTACACAGATACGCAGTATTTT; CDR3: CASSWTGYTDTQYF
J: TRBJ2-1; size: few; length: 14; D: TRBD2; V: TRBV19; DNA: TGTGCCAGTAGTATTCGGGGGGAAGCGGATGAGCAGTTCTTC; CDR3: CASSIRGEADEQFF
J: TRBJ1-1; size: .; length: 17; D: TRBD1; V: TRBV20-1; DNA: TGCAGTGCTAGAAGGGGCAACAGGGGAGTCATGAACACTGAAGCTTTCTTT; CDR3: CSARRGNRGVMNTEAFF
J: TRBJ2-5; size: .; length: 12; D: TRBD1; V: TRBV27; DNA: TGTGCCAGCATCCCGGACAGGGAGACCCAGTACTTC; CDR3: CASIPDRETQYF
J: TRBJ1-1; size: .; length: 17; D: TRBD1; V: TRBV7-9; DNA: TGTGCCAGCAGGGCCCCGGGGACAGGGGGGGGGTGGACTGAAGCTTTCTTT; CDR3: CASRAPGTGGGWTEAFF
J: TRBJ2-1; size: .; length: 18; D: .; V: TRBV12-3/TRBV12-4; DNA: TGTGCCAGCAGTTGGGGGCCGGGACGGGCGGGGTCAGGGAATGAGCAGTTCTTC; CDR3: CASSWGPGRAGSGNEQFF
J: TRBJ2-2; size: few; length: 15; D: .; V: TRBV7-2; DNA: TGTGCCAGCAGCCCCCGAAGGGCGGGGACCGGGGAGCTGTTTTTT; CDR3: CASSPRRAGTGELFF
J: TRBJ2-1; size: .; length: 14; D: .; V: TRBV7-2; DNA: TGTGCCAGCAGCTTAGTGGTGGCGTACAATGAGCAGTTCTTC; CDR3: CASSLVVAYNEQFF
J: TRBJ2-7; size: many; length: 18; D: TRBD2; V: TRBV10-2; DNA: TGCGCCAGCAGCGCCACCCGACTAGCGGGACGGCCCCCCTACGAGCAGTACTTC; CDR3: CASSATRLAGRPPYEQYF
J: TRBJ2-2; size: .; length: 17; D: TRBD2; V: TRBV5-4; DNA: TGTGCCAGCACGCGACTAGCGGGAGATGAGGGCACCGGGGAGCTGTTTTTT; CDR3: CASTRLAGDEGTGELFF
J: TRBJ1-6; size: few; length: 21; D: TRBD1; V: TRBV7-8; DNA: TGTGCCAGCAGCTCATTATGGAGGACAGGGGGATTCTTCTCCTATAATTCACCCCTCCACTTT; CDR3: CASSSLWRTGGFFSYNSPLHF
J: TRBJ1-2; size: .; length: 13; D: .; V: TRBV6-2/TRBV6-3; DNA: TGTGCCAGCAGTTATCGGGATGTTGGTGGCTACACCTTC; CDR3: CASSYRDVGGYTF
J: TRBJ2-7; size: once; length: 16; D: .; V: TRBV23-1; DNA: TGCGCCAGCAGTCCTTTAAATGTGGAACAGTTTAGCGAGCAGTACTTC; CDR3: CASSPLNVEQFSEQYF
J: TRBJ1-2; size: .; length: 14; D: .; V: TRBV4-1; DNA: TGCGCCAGCAGCCGAATCGGGGTTTTCTATGGCTACACCTTC; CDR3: CASSRIGVFYGYTF
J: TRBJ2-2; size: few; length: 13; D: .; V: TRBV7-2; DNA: TGTGCCAGCAGCTTAGGGGCCGCCGGGGAGCTGTTTTTT; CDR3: CASSLGAAGELFF
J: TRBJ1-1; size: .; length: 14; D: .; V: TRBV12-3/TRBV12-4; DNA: TGTGCCAGCAGTCCCACAGGCACAACCACTGAAGCTTTCTTT; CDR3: CASSPTGTTTEAFF
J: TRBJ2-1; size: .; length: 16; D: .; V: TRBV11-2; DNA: TGTGCCAGCAGCTTCCAACCCGGGAGAGTATACAATGAGCAGTTCTTC; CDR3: CASSFQPGRVYNEQFF